This T cell receptor beta chain came from a study of spatial heterogeneity in lung cancer. This clonotype has at least ten counts. TCRdb analysed the 5' RACE reads with MiXCR anew, one entry per CDR3 protein. Of 20,000 to 25,000 distinct CDR3 sequences in the sample, roughly 4.2% were seen once. Time point noted: sample taken at primary tumor resection. Whole RNA, isolated from tumor, nontumor lung or frozen PBMC, was sequenced without prior sorting. CDR3 length: 17 residues. V was trimmed by 0 bases and J by 2 bases, leaving 14 bases between them. From germline, CDR1 is LNHNV and CDR2 YYDKDF (reference sequence).

This material consisted of PBMCs, taken at surgery. This TCR came from a male donor with early-stage non-small cell lung cancer. The V gene is TRBV15, the J gene TRBJ2-1, with D possibly being TRBD1 (6 bases). The CDR3: CATSRDRGRGTYNEQFF. For the CDR3, the DNA is TGTGCCACCAGCAGAGATAGGGGCAGGGGTACCTACAATGAGCAGTTCTTC.